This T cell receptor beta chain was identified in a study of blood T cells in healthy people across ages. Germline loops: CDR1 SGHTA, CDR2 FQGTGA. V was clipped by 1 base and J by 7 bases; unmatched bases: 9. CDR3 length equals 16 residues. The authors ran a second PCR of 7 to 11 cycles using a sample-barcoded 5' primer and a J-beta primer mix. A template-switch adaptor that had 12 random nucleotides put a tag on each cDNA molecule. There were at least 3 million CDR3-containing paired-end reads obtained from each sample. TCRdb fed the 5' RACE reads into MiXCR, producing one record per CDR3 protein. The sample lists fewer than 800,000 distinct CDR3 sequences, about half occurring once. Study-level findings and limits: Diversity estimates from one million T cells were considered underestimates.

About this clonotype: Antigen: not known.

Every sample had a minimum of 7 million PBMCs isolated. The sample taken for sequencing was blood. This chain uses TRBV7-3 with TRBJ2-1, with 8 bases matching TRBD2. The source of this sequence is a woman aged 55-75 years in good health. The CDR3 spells CASSLRAGGPWNEQFF. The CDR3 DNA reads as TGTGCCAGCAGCTTAAGGGCGGGAGGCCCGTGGAATGAGCAGTTCTTC.